The 8 T cell receptor beta chains in this list originate from one sample, sequenced in a study of blood T cell repertoires in COVID-19. Only in-frame clones appear in the TCRdb table, and some are missing; sequencing was by immunoSEQ multiplex PCR. The table lists around 100,000 clones, around 88% of them singletons, with around 5% in the top ten. Sequenced: peripheral blood. The receptors stem from a human donor in a cohort sampled during active COVID-19.

The V call is TRBV6-2 or TRBV6-3, the J call TRBJ2-7; 12 bases agree with TRBD2. The CDR3 has 14 amino acids. The V and J ends lost 5 bases and 5 bases, in that order; junction bases with no gene match: 4. Germline V gene sequence: CDR1 MNHEY, CDR2 SVGEGT. CDR3 amino acids: CASSRTSGIHEQYF. The CDR3 DNA is TGTGCCAGCAGTCGGACTAGCGGGATCCACGAGCAGTACTTC.

CDR3 nucleotides: TGTGCCAGCAGCTCGGGACAGGGGAAGGGACAACAGCCCCAGCATTTT. Amino acid sequence: CASSSGQGKGQQPQHF. The V call is TRBV7-9, the J call TRBJ1-5, with 10 positions matching TRBD1. V shed 4 bases, J shed 7 bases, and the junction held 10 bases outside the gene matches. The germline V gene has CDR1 SEHNR and CDR2 FQNEAQ (reference sequence). This CDR3 has 16 residues.

This chain joins TRBV5-8 and TRBJ2-1, with 8 nucleotides matching TRBD2. The length of the CDR3 is 17 residues. CDR1 is SGHTS, CDR2 YDEGEE, per germline. V was clipped by 0 bases and J by 7 bases; unmatched bases: 12. CDR3 sequence (DNA): TGTGCCAGCAGCTTGGTGATGTTTGGCGGGAGGAGTAATGAGCAGTTCTTC. Amino acids: CASSLVMFGGRSNEQFF. The entire variable domain, with the rest obtained from reference TRBV5-8 and TRBJ2-1, is as follows: EAGVTQSPTHLIKTRGQQATLRCSPISGHTSVYWYQQALGLGLQFLLWYDEGEERNRGNFPPRFSGRQFPNYSSELNVNALELEDSALYLCASSLVMFGGRSNEQFFGPGTRLTVL.

V usage is TRBV7-9 and J usage is TRBJ1-1; 8 bases fit TRBD1. Germline loops: CDR1 SEHNR, CDR2 FQNEAQ (reference sequence). The V segment lost 0 bases and the J segment 0 bases; nucleotides outside the gene matches: 9. The CDR3 runs to 18 residues. The CDR3 loop is CASSLAVGQGGMNTEAFF. The CDR3, as DNA: TGTGCCAGCAGCTTAGCAGTCGGACAGGGTGGGATGAACACTGAAGCTTTCTTT.

The CDR3 nucleotides are TGCGCCAGCAGCTTGGCCTCAGGGGGTAGTAATGAAAAACTGTTTTTT. Encoded protein: CASSLASGGSNEKLFF. V and J are TRBV5-1 and TRBJ1-4; 7 bases fit TRBD1. The germline V gene has CDR1 SGHRS and CDR2 YFSETQ. V lost 0 bases and J lost 4; bases outside the gene matches: 6. The CDR3 extends over 16 amino acids.

The chain uses TRBV29-1 and TRBJ2-7, with 11 positions matching TRBD2. Germline V CDR1 and CDR2: SQVTM, ANQGSEA. This CDR3 is built from 14 residues. V lost 1 base and J lost 4; bases outside the gene matches: 3. The CDR3 region is CSVEGLAGSYEQYF. As DNA, the CDR3 is TGCAGCGTTGAAGGACTAGCGGGGTCTTACGAGCAGTACTTC.

The rearrangement links TRBV7-6 to TRBJ2-1; 9 bases fit TRBD1. Trimming took 4 bases from V and 4 from J; bases not matched to a gene: 5. The germline CDR1 and CDR2 sequences are SGHVS and FNYEAQ. The CDR3 has 15 residues. Here the CDR3 DNA reads TGTGCCAGCAGCTCAGACAGGGGGGGGTACAATGAGCAGTTCTTC. Translating gives CASSSDRGGYNEQFF.

The sample holds one count of this clone. V and J are TRBV12-3 or TRBV12-4 and TRBJ2-2, with D maybe TRBD1 (5 bases). This CDR3 has 13 residues. Trimming cost V 5 bases and J 7 bases, with 11 bases left between them. This CDR3 reads CASSPGYNGELFF. The CDR3 DNA follows: TGTGCCAGCAGTCCAGGGTATAACGGGGAGCTGTTTTTT.